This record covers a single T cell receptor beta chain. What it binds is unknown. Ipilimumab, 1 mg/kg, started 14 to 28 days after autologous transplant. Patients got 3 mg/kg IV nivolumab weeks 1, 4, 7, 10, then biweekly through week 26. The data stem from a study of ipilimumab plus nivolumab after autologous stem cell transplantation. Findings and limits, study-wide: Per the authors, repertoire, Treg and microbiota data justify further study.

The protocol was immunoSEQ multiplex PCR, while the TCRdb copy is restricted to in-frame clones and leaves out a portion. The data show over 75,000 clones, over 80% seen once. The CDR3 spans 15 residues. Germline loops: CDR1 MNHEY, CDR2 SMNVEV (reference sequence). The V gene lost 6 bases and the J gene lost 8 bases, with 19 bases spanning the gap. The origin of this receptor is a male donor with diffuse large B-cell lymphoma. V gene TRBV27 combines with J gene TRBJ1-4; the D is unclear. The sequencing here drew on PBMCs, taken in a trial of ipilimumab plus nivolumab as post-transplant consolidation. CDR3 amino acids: CASSPQRGRREKLFF. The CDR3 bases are TGTGCCAGCAGCCCTCAGCGAGGGAGGAGGGAAAAACTGTTTTTT. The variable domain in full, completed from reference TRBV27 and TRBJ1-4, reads EAQVTQNPRYLITVTGKKLTVTCSQNMNHEYMSWYRQDPGLGLRQIYYSMNVEVTDKGDVPEGYKVSRKEKRNFPLILESPSPNQTSLYFCASSPQRGRREKLFFGSGTQLSVL.